The next 32 T cell receptor beta chains were all read from a single sample in a study of blood T cell repertoires in COVID-19 (TCRdb year 2020). The library came from the immunoSEQ multiplex PCR assay. Imported from immuneACCESS, the table was reduced by TCRdb to in-frame sequences with V and J called. These copies leave out some clones; in studies compared against another copy, an unresolved V gene accounts for under half, and the cause of the remainder is not known. The sample table lists some 60,000 clones, about 87% of them with a count of one. The top ten clones comprise more than 0.9% of the sample. Sequenced: peripheral blood. All receptors derive from a man between 65 and 79 years old with acute or convalescent COVID-19.

This sequence joins TRBV18 and TRBJ2-5, with D possibly being TRBD1 (5 bases). V was shortened by 6 bases and J by 6 bases, with 23 bases between the two germline ends. The CDR3 is 16 amino acids. Germline assignment: CDR1 KGHSH and CDR2 LQKENI. As DNA, the CDR3 is TGTGCCAGCTCTCCGACAGAGGTCGGACCAGCAAAGACCCAGTACTTC. Encoded protein: CASSPTEVGPAKTQYF.

This CDR3 reads CASSVTGTEETQYF. DNA of the CDR3: TGTGCCAGCAGCGTAACCGGGACAGAAGAGACCCAGTACTTC. J is TRBJ2-5 and V is TRBV9; the match to TRBD1 covers 7 bases. Germline CDR1 and CDR2: SGDLS and YYNGEE. The CDR3 is 14 amino acids. V shed 1 base and J 3 bases; nucleotides not matched to a gene: 3.

The gene calls are TRBV19 and TRBJ2-7; D might be TRBD1 (5 bases). The V gene's germline CDR1 is LNHDA and CDR2 SQIVND (reference sequence). With 3 bases removed from V and 6 bases from J, the gap between germline ends came to 15 bases. This CDR3 has 14 residues. The CDR3 reads CASSMGLVPGEQYF. DNA of the CDR3: TGTGCCAGTAGTATGGGGCTAGTTCCCGGCGAGCAGTACTTC.

This chain joins TRBV6-5 and TRBJ2-7, with 9 bases matching TRBD1. From germline, CDR1 is MNHEY and CDR2 SVGAGI. Trimming removed 2 bases from V and 4 bases from J; junction bases left unmatched: 3. This CDR3 contains 14 residues. CDR3 residues: CASSYRDRAYEQYF. In DNA form, the CDR3 reads TGTGCCAGCAGTTACAGGGACAGGGCGTACGAGCAGTACTTC.

The chain is built from TRBV6-5 and TRBJ1-3; 7 bases fit TRBD1. This CDR3 is 16 amino acids long. Losses at the gene ends were 2 bases for V and 4 bases for J; bases not matched to a gene: 8. Germline-derived CDR1 and CDR2 are MNHEY and SVGAGI. The CDR3: CASSYTQQGSGNTIYF. For the CDR3, the DNA is TGTGCCAGCAGTTACACCCAACAGGGGTCGGGAAACACCATATATTTT.

V and J are TRBV9 and TRBJ2-2; a weak D match, TRBD2 (6 bases). The CDR3 is 15 amino acids. The V end lost 1 base, the J end lost 5 bases, and 12 bases lay between the germline ends. Germline CDR1 and CDR2: SGDLS and YYNGEE. CDR3 nucleotide sequence: TGTGCCAGCAGCGTACGGGGGATTGGGACCGGGGAGCTGTTTTTT. It translates to CASSVRGIGTGELFF.

This clone was observed a handful of times. This rearrangement joins TRBV5-1 to TRBJ2-1, with D perhaps matching TRBD1 (6 bases). V was clipped by 2 bases and J by 3 bases, with 12 bases between them. This CDR3 contains 15 residues. Germline CDR1 is SGHRS and CDR2 is YFSETQ. Written as DNA, the CDR3 is TGCGCCAGCAGCTTAATTTCACAGGGCTACAATGAGCAGTTCTTC. Amino acids: CASSLISQGYNEQFF.

The chain combines TRBV19 with TRBJ1-1; D is ambiguous. The length of the CDR3 is 15 residues. Trimming took 6 bases from V and 7 from J, leaving 21 bases between them. Germline CDR1 and CDR2: LNHDA and SQIVND (reference sequence). CDR3 amino acids: CASRQGRGAYFEAFF. CDR3 in DNA: TGTGCCAGTAGGCAAGGACGGGGAGCGTACTTTGAAGCTTTCTTT. Based on the CDR3 plus reference TRBV19 and TRBJ1-1, the full variable domain is DGGITQSPKYLFRKEGQNVTLSCEQNLNHDAMYWYRQDPGQGLRLIYYSQIVNDFQKGDIAEGYSVSREKKESFPLTVTSAQKNPTAFYLCASRQGRGAYFEAFFGQGTRLTVV.

This chain's CDR3 is CAIGTSSYEQYF. The CDR3 DNA follows: TGTGCCATCGGGACAAGCTCCTACGAGCAGTACTTC. The gene calls are TRBV10-3 and TRBJ2-7; the D gene is possibly TRBD1 (6 bases). Between the trimmed V and J ends, which lost 8 bases and 0 bases, there was a span of 8 bases. CDR1 and CDR2 (germline): ENHRY, SYGVKD. This CDR3 region has 12 residues.

This clone came up a few times. This chain uses TRBV10-2 with TRBJ2-6; 10 bases agree with TRBD2. The CDR3 covers 18 residues. Germline assignment: CDR1 WSHSY and CDR2 SAAADI. Germline trimming cut 0 bases from V and 3 bases from J; bases unmatched to any gene: 5. The CDR3 DNA reads TGCGCCAGCAGTGAGTCGACTAGCGGGCCTATTGGGGCCAACGTCCTGACTTTC. Protein sequence: CASSESTSGPIGANVLTF.

This clone occurred once. The DNA of the CDR3 is TGTGCCAGCACCCCGGACTATGGCTACACCTTC. Protein: CASTPDYGYTF. V and J are TRBV6-6 and TRBJ1-2; D remains ambiguous. The V gene lost 7 bases and the J gene lost 3 bases, with 6 bases spanning the gap. This CDR3 region has 11 residues. Germline CDR1 MNHNY, CDR2 SVGAGI (reference sequence).

This clone was detected only once. This chain links TRBV7-3 with TRBJ2-3, with a weak D call TRBD1 (5 bases). Trimming left V 5 bases short and J 0 bases short, with 15 bases between. CDR3 length: 16 amino acids. Per germline, CDR1 SGHTA and CDR2 FQGTGA. CDR3 coding DNA: TGTGCCAGCAGCCCCCGACAGTATATTAGCACAGATACGCAGTATTTT. Amino acid sequence: CASSPRQYISTDTQYF.

The chain uses TRBV9 and TRBJ2-2; the match to TRBD1 covers 10 bases. Looked up from germline, CDR1 is SGDLS and CDR2 is YYNGEE. This CDR3 has 15 residues. V gave up 2 bases and J gave up 7 bases; unmatched junction bases: 5. CDR3 in amino acids: CASSVGQGGFGELFF. In DNA, the CDR3 is TGTGCCAGCAGCGTCGGACAGGGGGGGTTCGGGGAGCTGTTTTTT.

This clone was seen a handful of times. The rearrangement joins TRBV5-5 to TRBJ2-7, with TRBD1 matching over 7 bases. Germline values: CDR1 SGHKS, CDR2 YYEKEE (reference sequence). V was clipped by 0 bases and J by 5 bases; unmatched bases: 8. The CDR3 contains 15 residues. The CDR3 spells CASSLVVQGLHEQYF. The CDR3 coding sequence is TGTGCCAGCAGCTTGGTAGTACAGGGGCTCCACGAGCAGTACTTC.

The J gene is TRBJ1-2, the V gene TRBV10-3; 9 positions match TRBD1. The germline CDR1 and CDR2 sequences are ENHRY and SYGVKD. The CDR3 spans 13 residues. The V and J ends lost 5 bases and 6 bases, in that order; junction bases with no gene match: 4. For the CDR3, the DNA is TGTGCCATCAGTAAGGGACAGGGCGATGGCTACACCTTC. It specifies CAISKGQGDGYTF.

The chain links TRBV30 to TRBJ1-2; 9 bases map to TRBD1. This CDR3 comprises 13 residues. Looked up from germline, CDR1 is GTSNPN and CDR2 is SVGIG (reference sequence). After removal of 3 bases from V and 5 bases from J, the junction contained 4 bases not matched to a gene. Here the CDR3 DNA reads TGTGCCTGGAGGGGACAGGGTTGGTATGGCTACACCTTC. Amino acid sequence: CAWRGQGWYGYTF.

The rearrangement links TRBV5-6 to TRBJ1-2, with 7 bases identical to TRBD1. The CDR3 contains 15 residues. Trimming cost V 0 bases and J 3 bases; bases outside gene matches: 5. The germline V gene has CDR1 SGHDT and CDR2 YYEEEE. CDR3 amino acids: CASSLGQGPYYGYTF. In DNA, the CDR3 is TGTGCCAGCAGCTTGGGACAGGGACCTTACTATGGCTACACCTTC. Looking up the rest from reference TRBV5-6 and TRBJ1-2 gives the full variable domain: DAGVTQSPTHLIKTRGQQVTLRCSPKSGHDTVSWYQQALGQGPQFIFQYYEEEERQRGNFPDRFSGHQFPNYSSELNVNALLLGDSALYLCASSLGQGPYYGYTFGSGTRLTVV.

The genes are TRBV5-1 and TRBJ2-1; 11 nucleotides match TRBD2. Germline CDR1 is SGHRS and CDR2 is YFSETQ. This CDR3 is built from 16 residues. V gave up 2 bases and J gave up 2 bases; unmatched junction bases: 3. CDR3 sequence reads: CASSFPGLAAYNEQFF. In DNA, the CDR3 is TGCGCCAGCAGCTTTCCGGGACTAGCGGCCTACAATGAGCAGTTCTTC.

This clone was counted between two and nine times. The CDR3 reads CATSDFRTVNSGNTIYF. CDR3 coding DNA: TGTGCCACCAGTGATTTTAGGACTGTAAACTCTGGAAACACCATATATTTT. This rearrangement joins TRBV24-1 to TRBJ1-3; D gene uncertain. Trimming took off 1 base at V and 0 bases at J, with 12 bases between the two ends. This CDR3 comprises 17 residues. Germline V CDR1 and CDR2: KGHDR, SFDVKD.

This clone was counted a single time. This chain joins TRBV28 and TRBJ2-1; 7 nucleotides align to TRBD2. Germline assignment: CDR1 MDHEN and CDR2 SYDVKM. With 2 bases clipped from V and 6 bases from J, the junction kept 19 bases outside the gene matches. This CDR3 comprises 19 residues. CDR3: CASSLLARLGAGPTNEQFF. The CDR3 region has the DNA TGTGCCAGCAGTTTACTCGCACGGCTTGGAGCGGGACCTACCAATGAGCAGTTCTTC.

This sequence joins TRBV19 and TRBJ1-2, with D uncertain. V was shortened by 9 bases and J by 0 bases, with 8 bases between the two germline ends. This CDR3 is 12 amino acids long. Germline V gene data show CDR1 as LNHDA and CDR2 as SQIVND (reference sequence). The CDR3 loop reads CASLSPNYGYTF. The CDR3 DNA is TGTGCCAGCCTATCCCCTAACTATGGCTACACCTTC.

This clone was detected once. The V call is TRBV6-5, the J call TRBJ2-3; TRBD2 agrees at 7 bases. Germline CDR1 is MNHEY and CDR2 is SVGAGI. This CDR3 contains 16 residues. The V gene end was trimmed by 0 bases and the J gene end by 4 bases; junction bases not matched to a gene: 7. The CDR3 DNA follows: TGTGCCAGCAGTTACTCTGGCAGCGGGACCCCAGATACGCAGTATTTT. Amino acid sequence: CASSYSGSGTPDTQYF.

The J gene is TRBJ2-7, the V gene TRBV28; 9 bases line up with TRBD1. J was trimmed by 1 base and V by 5 bases; bases with no gene match: 6. This CDR3 is 15 amino acids long. Germline assignment: CDR1 MDHEN and CDR2 SYDVKM. The CDR3 nucleotides are TGTGCCAGCAGTCCGTCGGGACAGGGATCCTACGAGCAGTACTTC. It yields the protein CASSPSGQGSYEQYF.

The chain combines TRBV7-9 with TRBJ2-7; 7 bases are a match to TRBD2. CDR3 length: 16 residues. Trimming removed 3 bases from V and 2 bases from J; junction bases left unmatched: 10. Germline-derived CDR1 and CDR2 are SEHNR and FQNEAQ (reference sequence). CDR3 nucleotide sequence: TGTGCCAGCAGCTTCGGGAGGACACTATTAACCTACGAGCAGTACTTC. Encoded protein: CASSFGRTLLTYEQYF.

V and J are TRBV5-1 and TRBJ1-1; maybe TRBD1 (5 bases). The CDR3 has 15 residues. V was cut by 0 bases and J by 0 bases, with 9 bases left in between. From germline, CDR1 is SGHRS and CDR2 YFSETQ. Here the CDR3 DNA reads TGCGCCAGCAGCTTGGACAGGTCAATGAACACTGAAGCTTTCTTT. As protein: CASSLDRSMNTEAFF.

This chain links TRBV11-2 with TRBJ2-7; 7 positions match TRBD2. Germline V gene sequence: CDR1 SGHAT, CDR2 FQNNGV. The CDR3 length is 14 residues. V trimming: 4 bases; J trimming: 4 bases; junction bases outside the gene matches: 7. CDR3 nucleotides: TGTGCCAGCAGCTCCGCGGGACTATCATACGAGCAGTACTTC. Protein: CASSSAGLSYEQYF.

This chain uses TRBV2 with TRBJ1-5; D unresolved. Trimming stripped 3 bases from V and 4 bases from J, with 13 bases between. Germline lookup yields CDR1 SNHLY and CDR2 FYNNEI. This CDR3 comprises 15 residues. CDR3 DNA sequence: TGTGCCAGCAGTGACTTGGGCAGAACTAATCAGCCCCAGCATTTT. Translation gives CASSDLGRTNQPQHF.

This clone was seen more than once but under ten times. V usage is TRBV7-9 and J usage is TRBJ2-1; no clear D. The CDR3 runs to 16 residues. Trimming pared 2 bases from V and 3 bases from J, leaving 14 bases between. Germline CDR1 reads SEHNR; CDR2 reads FQNEAQ (reference sequence). This CDR3 reads CASSLTASIYYNEQFF. The CDR3 DNA reads TGTGCCAGCAGCTTAACGGCTAGTATATACTACAATGAGCAGTTCTTC. The complete variable domain, with remaining parts taken from reference TRBV7-9 and TRBJ2-1, reads DTGVSQNPRHKITKRGQNVTFRCDPISEHNRLYWYRQTLGQGPEFLTYFQNEAQLEKSRLLSDRFSAERPKGSFSTLEIQRTEQGDSAMYLCASSLTASIYYNEQFFGPGTRLTVL.

The chain has TRBV7-9 and TRBJ2-1; perhaps TRBD2 as D (6 bases). V was trimmed by 2 bases and J by 6 bases, leaving 8 bases between them. Germline V CDR1 and CDR2: SEHNR, FQNEAQ (reference sequence). CDR3 size: 13 residues. The CDR3 DNA sequence: TGTGCCAGCAGCTTAAGTAGCGGCAATGAGCAGTTCTTC. Translating gives CASSLSSGNEQFF. Looking up the rest from reference TRBV7-9 and TRBJ2-1 gives the full variable domain: DTGVSQNPRHKITKRGQNVTFRCDPISEHNRLYWYRQTLGQGPEFLTYFQNEAQLEKSRLLSDRFSAERPKGSFSTLEIQRTEQGDSAMYLCASSLSSGNEQFFGPGTRLTVL.

This sequence joins TRBV6-4 and TRBJ2-1, with TRBD2 matching 8 bases. Germline V gene lookup returns CDR1 MRHNA and CDR2 SNTAGT. J lost 5 bases, V lost 4 bases, and 10 bases had no gene match. This CDR3 has 16 residues. The CDR3 reads CASSADGTRRNNEQFF. CDR3 DNA sequence: TGTGCCAGCAGTGCCGATGGGACTAGAAGGAACAATGAGCAGTTCTTC.

This chain joins TRBV19 and TRBJ1-1; D is possibly TRBD1 (6 bases). Trimming removed 8 bases from V and 2 bases from J, with 18 bases in between. CDR1 LNHDA and CDR2 SQIVND come from the germline V gene (reference sequence). CDR3 length: 15 residues. CDR3 sequence: CASQSGGADNTEAFF. The CDR3 bases are TGTGCCAGTCAAAGCGGGGGGGCAGATAACACTGAAGCTTTCTTT.

This chain links TRBV30 with TRBJ1-4; 7 nucleotides agree with TRBD1. After removal of 3 bases from V and 7 bases from J, the junction contained 11 bases not matched to a gene. Germline-derived CDR1 and CDR2 are GTSNPN and SVGIG (reference sequence). The CDR3 extends over 15 amino acids. In DNA form, the CDR3 reads TGTGCCTGGAGCGCCCTCGGACAGGCGGGTGAAAAACTGTTTTTT. This gives the protein CAWSALGQAGEKLFF.